This T cell receptor beta chain was documented in a study of T cells in narcolepsy. Study in general: Patients with NT1 or NT2 and healthy control donors were enrolled.

The CDR3 runs 15 residues. Germline lookup yields CDR1 MNHNS and CDR2 SASEGT. J was trimmed by 6 bases and V by 4 bases; bases with no gene match: 8. About this clone itself: Its antigen is not known.

Assay used: immunoSEQ multiplex PCR; TCRdb lists only in-frame clones, some missing. The sample includes fewer than 30,000 clones, around 83% of them seen just once. Study-level results: Blood of same and different patients, but not healthy controls, reportedly held recurring autoreactive clonotypes.

The sample comprised CD45RA- memory CD4+ T cells from PBMCs. This receptor was obtained from a human donor with narcolepsy. The chain recombines TRBV6-1 with TRBJ1-5; 8 nucleotides align to TRBD1. CDR3 loop: CASSAGQGTGQPQHF. In DNA, the CDR3 is TGTGCCAGCAGTGCAGGACAGGGAACGGGTCAGCCCCAGCATTTT.